Sequencing of this T cell receptor (delta chain) was carried out in a study of γδ T cells in repeated Plasmodium falciparum infection. Study overall: The natural-infection arm compared Malian children under seasonal malaria with matched Australian children. Over about 610 days, donors received four mosquito-bite P. falciparum NF54 infections.

TRG and TRD sequences were obtained from every sorted gammadelta sample. TCRdb redid the clone calls on the multiplex PCR reads with CATT. Of some 100,000 delta-chain clones in the sample, 1.4% to 1.5% were seen once. This clonotype was sampled from a pool of human donors (malaria-infected and uninfected, not separated). Material for sequencing was gamma-delta T cells from blood.

The CDR3 here is CALGGFAFLRFTGDYTDKLIF. In DNA, the CDR3 is TGTGCTCTTGGGGGGTTCGCCTTCCTACGATTTACTGGGGACTATACCGATAAACTCATCTTT. The V and J genes are TRDV1 and TRDJ1; 9 bases match TRDD2. No J segment appears in TCRdb, so it was assigned here by matching the sequence to germline. Looked up from germline, CDR1 is TSWWSYY and CDR2 is QGS. The CDR3 is 21 residues long. Germline trimming cut 4 bases from V and 2 bases from J; bases unmatched to any gene: 23.